This TCR beta chain was recorded in a study of blood T cells in healthy people across ages. Findings of the study overall: Percentage of naive T cells showed a strong correlation with TCR beta diversity.

As regards this clonotype: The antigen remains undetermined.

PCR was performed a second time for about 7 to 12 cycles using a sample-barcoded 5' primer and a J-beta primer mix. The template-switch adaptor, which had 12 random nucleotides, put a tag on each cDNA molecule. Each single sample gave us at least 2.5 million CDR3-containing paired-end reads. MiXCR, applied by TCRdb to the 5' RACE reads, yields one record per CDR3 protein. Of 1.8 million or so distinct CDR3 sequences in the sample, roughly two fifths were seen once. Sequences were obtained from blood. The origin of this receptor is a human donor in good health.

CDR3 in DNA: TGTGCCAGCAGCTTTCGTCTAGCGGGGGACAATGAGCAGTTCTTC. Translating it yields CASSFRLAGDNEQFF. The J gene is TRBJ2-1, the V gene TRBV7-2; 10 bases agree with TRBD2. From germline, CDR1 is SGHTA and CDR2 FQGNSA. The CDR3 has 15 amino acids. Unmatched junction bases numbered 4, after V lost 3 bases and J lost 5 bases.